These 31 T cell receptor beta chains share one sample of origin, sequenced in a study of yellow fever vaccine responses in identical twins. TCRdb redid the calling of the RT-PCR reads with MiXCR, one entry per CDR3 protein. The sample lists nearly 700 distinct CDR3 sequences; 80% to 90% were seen once. The sequencing used T cells from blood (PBMCs), unsorted or a sorted subset (not recorded which), collected before or after yellow fever vaccination (not recorded which). Receptors originate from a female donor who received the yellow fever vaccine.

This chain uses TRBV7-8 with TRBJ1-1; maybe TRBD1 (6 bases). The length of the CDR3 is 15 residues. Germline V CDR1 and CDR2: SGHVS, FQNEAQ. The V gene lost 3 bases and the J gene lost 0 bases, with 11 bases spanning the gap. CDR3 coding DNA: TGTGCCAGCAGCTTCTCCGGACAGCTGAACACTGAAGCTTTCTTT. Its protein is CASSFSGQLNTEAFF.

J is TRBJ1-1 and V is TRBV19; no clear D. The CDR3 totals 13 residues. Germline lookup yields CDR1 LNHDA and CDR2 SQIVND (reference sequence). Trimming pared 4 bases from V and 1 base from J, leaving 7 bases between. The CDR3 here is CASSRDWNTEAFF. The DNA of the CDR3 is TGTGCCAGTAGTAGGGATTGGAACACTGAAGCTTTCTTT.

This sequence joins TRBV20-1 and TRBJ1-5, with a possible D match to TRBD1 (6 bases). With 5 bases removed from V and 3 bases from J, the gap between germline ends came to 17 bases. The CDR3 has 15 amino acids. Germline values: CDR1 DFQATT, CDR2 SNEGSKA (reference sequence). The CDR3 bases are TGCAGTGCTCTGTCGGGACAAGGAATCAATCAGCCCCAGCATTTT. Translated: CSALSGQGINQPQHF.

The rearrangement links TRBV23-1 to TRBJ2-7; D unclear. TRBV23-1 is an open reading frame, and its role is uncertain. Between the trimmed V and J ends, which lost 9 bases and 7 bases, there was a span of 10 bases. The CDR3 consists of 10 residues. The CDR3 nucleotides are TGCGCCAGTTGGGATTTTGAGCAGTACGTC. Its translation is CASWDFEQYV.

This chain links TRBV29-1 with TRBJ2-1, with D perhaps assigned TRBD1 or TRBD2 (5 bases each). Germline lookup yields CDR1 SQVTM and CDR2 ANQGSEA. The CDR3 extends over 13 amino acids. The germline V and J ends were trimmed by 2 bases and 2 bases, with 7 bases remaining between them. This CDR3 is CSVELGPYNEQFF. Here the CDR3 DNA reads TGCAGCGTTGAATTGGGACCCTACAATGAGCAGTTCTTC.

This rearrangement joins TRBV11-1 to TRBJ1-1, with D possibly TRBD1 on 5 matching bases. Germline lookup yields CDR1 SGHAT and CDR2 FQDESV (reference sequence). The CDR3 spans 13 residues. The germline V and J ends were trimmed by 1 base and 7 bases, with 10 bases remaining between them. The CDR3 sequence: CASSLGTKGEAFF. DNA for the CDR3: TGTGCCAGCAGCTTAGGGACAAAGGGTGAAGCTTTCTTT.

This chain connects TRBV11-2 to TRBJ2-1, with no clear D. This CDR3 spans 13 amino acids. The germline CDR1 and CDR2 sequences are SGHAT and FQNNGV. Trimming cost V 5 bases and J 4 bases, with 9 bases left between them. The CDR3, as DNA: TGTGCCAGCAGCCCACTTAAATACAATGAGCAGTTCTTC. Protein sequence: CASSPLKYNEQFF.

The V call is TRBV29-1, the J call TRBJ2-3; the D gene is possibly TRBD2 (5 bases). V lost 8 bases and J 0 bases, leaving 12 bases between the germline ends. Germline assignment: CDR1 SQVTM and CDR2 ANQGSEA. This CDR3 has 13 residues. The CDR3 nucleotides are TGCAGCCCTATTGGCGGGAGCACAGATACGCAGTATTTT. Protein: CSPIGGSTDTQYF.

The chain recombines TRBV5-6 with TRBJ1-1, with 10 bases that match TRBD1. Trimming took 1 base from V and 3 from J; bases not matched to a gene: 6. This CDR3 contains 16 residues. Germline V gene lookup returns CDR1 SGHDT and CDR2 YYEEEE. The CDR3 DNA reads as TGTGCCAGCAGCTTGCCCGGGACAGGGGTTGACACTGAAGCTTTCTTT. It translates to CASSLPGTGVDTEAFF.

V and J are TRBV28 and TRBJ2-7; D may correspond to TRBD1 or TRBD2 (5 bases each). Trimming pared 2 bases from V and 2 bases from J, leaving 7 bases between. CDR1 is MDHEN and CDR2 is SYDVKM in the germline V gene. This CDR3 contains 13 residues. The CDR3 DNA reads TGTGCCAGCAGTTTAGTGGGACCCTACGAGCAGTACTTC. The encoded protein is CASSLVGPYEQYF. Filled out from reference TRBV28 and TRBJ2-7, the complete variable domain reads DVKVTQSSRYLVKRTGEKVFLECVQDMDHENMFWYRQDPGLGLRLIYFSYDVKMKEKGDIPEGYSVSREKKERFSLILESASTNQTSMYLCASSLVGPYEQYFGPGTRLTVT.

The chain uses TRBV2 and TRBJ2-1; D ambiguous. This CDR3 contains 12 residues. Trimming removed 1 base at V and 8 bases at J, with 6 bases between. Germline CDR1 is SNHLY and CDR2 is FYNNEI. Here the CDR3 reads CASSEVQDEQFF. The CDR3 region has the DNA TGTGCCAGCAGTGAAGTCCAGGATGAGCAGTTCTTC. Full variable domain (missing parts from reference TRBV2 and TRBJ2-1): EPEVTQTPSHQVTQMGQEVILRCVPISNHLYFYWYRQILGQKVEFLVSFYNNEISEKSEIFDDQFSVERPDGSNFTLKIRSTKLEDSAMYFCASSEVQDEQFFGPGTRLTVL.

The chain has TRBV18 and TRBJ2-5; D uncertain. Trimming cost V 0 bases and J 1 base, with 0 bases left between them. The CDR3 has 12 residues. CDR1 is KGHSH and CDR2 is LQKENI in the germline V gene. This CDR3 reads CASSPPQETQYF. DNA for the CDR3: TGTGCCAGCTCACCACCCCAAGAGACCCAGTACTTC.

This clonotype was detected once. This sequence joins TRBV6-1 and TRBJ1-2, with TRBD1 identical over 7 bases. V shed 5 bases, J shed 3 bases, and the junction held 9 bases outside the gene matches. The CDR3 spans 15 residues. CDR1 and CDR2 from the germline V gene are MNHNS and SASEGT. CDR3 residues: CASSSDRERHYGYTF. CDR3 coding DNA: TGTGCCAGCAGTAGTGACAGGGAAAGGCACTATGGCTACACCTTC.

V gene TRBV10-3 combines with J gene TRBJ1-1; no definite D call. The CDR3 length is 13 residues. CDR1 and CDR2 from the germline V gene are ENHRY and SYGVKD. Trimming took 10 bases from V and 1 from J, leaving 13 bases between them. In DNA form, the CDR3 reads TGTGCCACGGGCGGCCGCACGAACACTGAAGCTTTCTTT. Translation gives CATGGRTNTEAFF.

J is TRBJ1-1 and V is TRBV7-1; D ambiguous. TRBV7-1 is marked as an open reading frame, function uncertain. Between the trimmed V and J ends, which lost 0 bases and 1 base, there was a span of 9 bases. The CDR3 runs to 15 residues. CDR3 amino acids: CASSSAQNPNTEAFF. The CDR3 DNA sequence: TGTGCCAGCAGCTCAGCACAGAACCCGAACACTGAAGCTTTCTTT.

The V call is TRBV24-1, the J call TRBJ2-3; D is ambiguous. This CDR3 has 14 amino acids. Between the trimmed V and J ends, which lost 8 bases and 0 bases, there was a span of 11 bases. The V gene's germline CDR1 is KGHDR and CDR2 SFDVKD. The CDR3 DNA follows: TGTGCCACCACGGATGCTGAAAGCACAGATACGCAGTATTTT. This encodes CATTDAESTDTQYF.

The J gene is TRBJ1-1, the V gene TRBV6-5; D might be TRBD1 (6 bases). Germline V lookup: CDR1 MNHEY, CDR2 SVGAGI. The CDR3 is made up of 14 amino acids. V gave up 3 bases and J gave up 3 bases, with 11 bases separating them. CDR3 protein: CASSYATGYTEAFF. The DNA of the CDR3 is TGTGCCAGCAGTTATGCTACAGGGTACACTGAAGCTTTCTTT.

The V call is TRBV12-3 or TRBV12-4, the J call TRBJ1-5, with unresolved D. This CDR3 is built from 13 residues. Trimming cost V 5 bases and J 1 base, with 6 bases left between them. The CDR3 DNA is TGTGCCAGCAGTCCCAGAAGCAATCAGCCCCAGCATTTT. Protein product: CASSPRSNQPQHF.

The V call is TRBV3-1, the J call TRBJ2-2; 10 nucleotides align to TRBD2. V was clipped by 5 bases and J by 0 bases; unmatched bases: 9. CDR3 size: 18 residues. In germline, CDR1 is LGHDT, CDR2 YNNKEL (reference sequence). In DNA, the CDR3 is TGTGCCAGCAGCTATAGGACTAGCGGCGTCGCGAACACCGGGGAGCTGTTTTTT. Translation: CASSYRTSGVANTGELFF.

V usage is TRBV29-1 and J usage is TRBJ2-3; possible D gene TRBD2, 6 bases. The V gene lost 6 bases and the J gene lost 3 bases, with 16 bases spanning the gap. Germline V gene data show CDR1 as SQVTM and CDR2 as ANQGSEA. There are 14 residues in the CDR3. The CDR3 sequence is CSVETRLTTDTQYF. The CDR3 DNA is TGCAGCGTAGAGACTAGGCTGACAACAGATACGCAGTATTTT.

V usage is TRBV11-2 and J usage is TRBJ2-1, with D tentatively TRBD2 (6 bases). The CDR3 runs to 16 residues. Germline V lookup: CDR1 SGHAT, CDR2 FQNNGV. Trimming removed 5 bases at V and 5 bases at J, with 19 bases between. CDR3 bases: TGTGCCAGCAGCGCACGCGCGGGACGCTTAAACAATGAGCAGTTCTTC. It translates to CASSARAGRLNNEQFF.

The rearrangement uses TRBV20-1 and TRBJ2-7; no firm D call. This CDR3 region has 12 residues. V dropped 4 bases and J dropped 0 bases, with 7 bases sitting between them. Germline V gives CDR1 DFQATT, CDR2 SNEGSKA (reference sequence). This chain's CDR3 is CSATQNSYEQYV. The CDR3 nucleotides are TGCAGTGCTACGCAAAACTCCTACGAGCAGTACGTC.

The chain recombines TRBV18 with TRBJ2-3, with D possibly TRBD1 on 5 matching bases. The CDR3 has 15 residues. Germline values: CDR1 KGHSH, CDR2 LQKENI. V lost 0 bases and J 5 bases, leaving 12 bases between the germline ends. The CDR3 DNA reads TGTGCCAGCTCACCACCGGCAAGGGGTGGAGATACGCAGTATTTT. Its translation is CASSPPARGGDTQYF.

J is TRBJ2-1 and V is TRBV29-1, with no clear D. Germline V gene data show CDR1 as SQVTM and CDR2 as ANQGSEA. The CDR3 extends over 12 amino acids. The V gene lost 6 bases and the J gene lost 9 bases, with 15 bases spanning the gap. DNA of the CDR3: TGCAGCGTGATCCTAGTTGGAGTTGAGCAGTTCTTC. Translation: CSVILVGVEQFF.

The chain links TRBV11-1 to TRBJ2-2; D unclear. The CDR3 consists of 15 residues. V shed 3 bases and J shed 5 bases, with 13 bases lying between them. Germline CDR1 and CDR2: SGHAT and FQDESV (reference sequence). For the CDR3, the DNA is TGTGCCAGCAGCTTCACCCGACTGGGGACCGGGGAGCTGTTTTTT. Protein sequence: CASSFTRLGTGELFF.

This clonotype was recorded a few times. The chain carries TRBV10-1 and TRBJ1-2, with a possible D match to TRBD1 (6 bases). With 4 bases removed from V and 7 bases from J, the gap between germline ends came to 16 bases. Per germline, CDR1 WNHNN and CDR2 SYGVQD (reference sequence). The CDR3 extends over 14 amino acids. The CDR3 region is CASSADRFTGGYTF. CDR3 DNA sequence: TGCGCCAGCAGTGCCGACAGGTTTACGGGTGGCTACACCTTC.

The genes are TRBV24-1 and TRBJ2-7; the D gene is possibly TRBD1 (6 bases). Germline V gives CDR1 KGHDR, CDR2 SFDVKD. The V and J ends lost 9 bases and 1 base respectively, with 9 bases between them. The CDR3 has 12 residues. CDR3 sequence reads: CATATGSYEQYF. In nucleotides, the CDR3 is TGTGCCACCGCGACAGGTTCCTACGAGCAGTACTTC.

The V call is TRBV11-2, the J call TRBJ2-5, with a possible D match to TRBD2 (6 bases). Trimming cost V 5 bases and J 1 base, with 14 bases left between them. The CDR3 runs 15 residues. Per the germline V gene, CDR1 is SGHAT and CDR2 is FQNNGV. DNA of the CDR3: TGTGCCAGCAGCACCATCTCGGGACTCCAAGAGACCCAGTACTTC. Translated: CASSTISGLQETQYF.

The V and J genes are TRBV2 and TRBJ2-7; D is uncertain. The CDR3 runs to 13 residues. CDR1 SNHLY and CDR2 FYNNEI come from the germline V gene. With 5 bases removed from V and 2 bases from J, the gap between germline ends came to 10 bases. The CDR3 region has the DNA TGTGCCAGCAGTCAAGACGGAACCTACGAGCAGTACTTC. Amino acids: CASSQDGTYEQYF.

J is TRBJ1-1 and V is TRBV15; 8 bases are shared with TRBD1. This CDR3 is built from 16 residues. Germline V gene lookup returns CDR1 LNHNV and CDR2 YYDKDF (reference sequence). Trimming took 3 bases from V and 1 from J; bases not matched to a gene: 7. The CDR3 is CATSSGTGGKNTEAFF. The CDR3, as DNA: TGTGCCACCAGCAGCGGGACAGGTGGTAAGAACACTGAAGCTTTCTTT.

The J gene is TRBJ1-3, the V gene TRBV10-3; 10 nucleotides align to TRBD1. CDR1 ENHRY and CDR2 SYGVKD come from the germline V gene. V trimming: 2 bases; J trimming: 3 bases; junction bases outside the gene matches: 10. This CDR3 spans 18 amino acids. The CDR3 DNA reads TGTGCCATCAGTGAGCGATATTCCGGGACAGGGGTTGGAAACACCATATATTTT. This encodes CAISERYSGTGVGNTIYF.